This is a list of T cell receptor beta chains from one sample in a study of T cell repertoires in cytomegalovirus infection. These receptors have no known antigen. Using its own MiXCR run on the reads, TCRdb lists one record per CDR3 protein. The sample has more than 65,000 distinct CDR3 sequences, around half seen once; the top ten hold about 92%. The sequencing used CD8+ T cells from cultured PBMCs, collected from culture after CMV antigen stimulation. The receptors derive from a human donor in good health (CMV status not recorded). Some clones in this sample may be carry-over from other donors' samples. The CDR3 runs from the conserved cysteine through the conserved F or W.

V gene,J gene,CDR3 protein
TRBV27,TRBJ1-5,CASSRGGQPQHF
TRBV7-6,TRBJ1-5,CASSLSLRQPQHF
TRBV6-8,TRBJ2-7,CASKFGAGEVYEQYF
TRBV7-8,TRBJ2-1,CASSWGLAASSYNEQFF
TRBV27,TRBJ1-4,CASSLTRTGPLANEKLFF
TRBV7-2,TRBJ2-1,CASSLVTSGGEQFF
TRBV4-2,TRBJ2-2,CASSQDGDRGQNGELFF
TRBV7-2,TRBJ1-6,CASSLAGQTNSPLHF
TRBV12-3/TRBV12-4,TRBJ2-1,CASRPPGLGTLNEQFF
TRBV28,TRBJ2-7,CASSLLRRSYEQYF
TRBV12-3/TRBV12-4,TRBJ1-2,CASSLTPNYGYTF
TRBV5-6,TRBJ1-5,CASGLRLSNQPQHF
TRBV9,TRBJ1-1,CASSPPTVNTEAFF
TRBV12-3/TRBV12-4,TRBJ2-7,CASTLTGSSYEQYF
TRBV24-1,TRBJ1-5,CATSDADRSNQPQHF
TRBV7-9,TRBJ1-1,CASSPEVKATEAFF
TRBV15,TRBJ2-5,CATSRESGVETQYF
TRBV15,TRBJ2-5,CATSRTDGPQETQYF
TRBV7-2,TRBJ2-2,CASTSVRVQTGELFF
TRBV14,TRBJ2-7,CASSQFPYEQYF
TRBV4-1,TRBJ2-7,CASSPIGGRDVEQYF
TRBV2,TRBJ2-3,CASSEAVAGGPTDTQYF